A single TCR beta chain is shown here with its context. TCRdb's copy holds only in-frame clones and misses some; the assay was immunoSEQ multiplex PCR. Of approximately 670,000 clones in the sample, more than 80% were seen once. This sample stems from a study of blood T cell repertoires in COVID-19. V shed 5 bases, J shed 2 bases, and the junction held 5 bases outside the gene matches. The CDR3 sequence is 15 residues long. The germline V gene encodes CDR1 SEHNR and CDR2 FQNEAQ (reference sequence). The TCR was taken from a young woman with acute or convalescent COVID-19. Sequencing was done on a sample of peripheral blood. The chain recombines TRBV7-9 with TRBJ2-3; 9 nucleotides match TRBD1. The CDR3 DNA sequence: TGTGCCAGCAGCGTAGGACAGGGGTCCACAGATACGCAGTATTTT. The encoded protein is CASSVGQGSTDTQYF.